A selection of T cell receptor beta chains follows, all from one sample in a study of T-cell reconstitution after alpha-beta-depleted transplantation in children. Via MiXCR, TCRdb re-called the PCR reads, giving one row per CDR3 protein. The sample holds 480,000 or so distinct CDR3 sequences; 8% to 11% are singletons and the top ten take 2% to 2.5%. The sample here was PBMCs, taken before TCRalphabeta/CD19-depleted stem cell transplant. These receptors all come from a child younger than 10 with inherited bone marrow failure, due to receive a stem cell transplant. Both conserved end residues are part of each CDR3. Each record gives: clone size, J gene, D gene, V gene, CDR3 DNA, CDR3 protein. D genes are given only for firm matches. Clone size is shown for a subset of rows, as once, few, many or a class of expanded clone.

NA	TRBJ2-7	NA	TRBV12-3/TRBV12-4	TGTGCCAGCAGTTCGGACTGGGGGACCTACGAGCAGTACTTC	CASSSDWGTYEQYF
many	TRBJ2-6	NA	TRBV19	TGTGCCAGTAGTAGTACGATCTCTGGGGCCAACGTCCTGACTTTC	CASSSTISGANVLTF
few	TRBJ1-1	NA	TRBV30	TGTGCTAATAGGTTTGCAGGTACAGGCGCTGAAGCTTTCTTT	CANRFAGTGAEAFF
many	TRBJ2-7	NA	TRBV4-1	TGCGCCAGCAGCCGCCCGGGACCCCCCTCCTACGAGCAGTACTTC	CASSRPGPPSYEQYF
many	TRBJ2-7	NA	TRBV29-1	TGCAGCGTTGTCGGGGATTCCTCCTACGAGCAGTACTTC	CSVVGDSSYEQYF
many	TRBJ2-3	NA	TRBV29-1	TGCAGCGGGGCCGGTGGGGGGCATGTGGCAGATACGCAGTATTTT	CSGAGGGHVADTQYF
many	TRBJ2-7	NA	TRBV20-1	TGCAGTGCTGGCGTCTCTAGCTTCGGGCAGTACTTC	CSAGVSSFGQYF
NA	TRBJ2-3	TRBD2	TRBV20-1	TGCAGTGCGTTTCCCCTAGCGGGAGTTGCAGATACGCAGTATTTT	CSAFPLAGVADTQYF
many	TRBJ2-1	NA	TRBV10-2	TGCGCCAGCAGTGGGTCTAGACAATACAATGAGCAGTTCTTC	CASSGSRQYNEQFF
many	TRBJ1-2	TRBD1	TRBV11-2	TGTGCCAGCAGCCCCATAAGGGGGCGCGTTGATGGCTACACCTTC	CASSPIRGRVDGYTF
many	TRBJ2-4	NA	TRBV4-1	TGCGCCAGCAGCTTCGAAATTGGGCAGGTGGACATTCAGTACTTC	CASSFEIGQVDIQYF